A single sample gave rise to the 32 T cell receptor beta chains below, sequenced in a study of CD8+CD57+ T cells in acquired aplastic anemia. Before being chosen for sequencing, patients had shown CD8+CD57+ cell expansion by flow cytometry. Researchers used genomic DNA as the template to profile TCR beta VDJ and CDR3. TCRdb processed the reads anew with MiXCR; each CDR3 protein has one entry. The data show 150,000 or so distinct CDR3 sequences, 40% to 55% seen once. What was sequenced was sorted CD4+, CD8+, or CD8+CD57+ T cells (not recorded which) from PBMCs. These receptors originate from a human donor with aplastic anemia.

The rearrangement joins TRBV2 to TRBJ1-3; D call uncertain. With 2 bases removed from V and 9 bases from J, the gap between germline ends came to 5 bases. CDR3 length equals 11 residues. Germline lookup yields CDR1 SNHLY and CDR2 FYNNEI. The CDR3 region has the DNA TGTGCCAGCAGTGAACGCAGCACCATATATTTT. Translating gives CASSERSTIYF.

The CDR3 reads CASEGTGSQPQHF. The CDR3 bases are TGTGCCAGTGAGGGGACAGGGAGTCAGCCCCAGCATTTT. The rearrangement joins TRBV19 to TRBJ1-5; the match to TRBD1 covers 9 bases. V was clipped by 8 bases and J by 6 bases; unmatched bases: 5. Germline V CDR1 and CDR2: LNHDA, SQIVND (reference sequence). This CDR3 is 13 amino acids long.

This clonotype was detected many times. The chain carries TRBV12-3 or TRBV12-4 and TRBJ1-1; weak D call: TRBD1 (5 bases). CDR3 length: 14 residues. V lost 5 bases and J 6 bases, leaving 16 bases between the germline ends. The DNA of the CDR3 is TGTGCCAGCAGTGGGTCGGCAGGGATATCTGAAGCTTTCTTT. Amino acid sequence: CASSGSAGISEAFF.

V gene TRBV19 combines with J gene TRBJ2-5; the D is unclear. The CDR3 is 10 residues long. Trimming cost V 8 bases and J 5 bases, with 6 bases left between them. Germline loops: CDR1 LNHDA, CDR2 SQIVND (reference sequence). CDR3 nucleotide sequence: TGTGCCAGTGGCGAGGAGACCCAGTACTTC. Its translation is CASGEETQYF.

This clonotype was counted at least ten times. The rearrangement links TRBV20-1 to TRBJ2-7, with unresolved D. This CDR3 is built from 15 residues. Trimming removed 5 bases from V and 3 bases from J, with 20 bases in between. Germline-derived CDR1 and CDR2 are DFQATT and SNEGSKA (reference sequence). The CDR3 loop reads CSALMGFGTNYEQYF. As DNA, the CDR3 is TGCAGTGCTCTTATGGGGTTTGGAACTAACTACGAGCAGTACTTC.

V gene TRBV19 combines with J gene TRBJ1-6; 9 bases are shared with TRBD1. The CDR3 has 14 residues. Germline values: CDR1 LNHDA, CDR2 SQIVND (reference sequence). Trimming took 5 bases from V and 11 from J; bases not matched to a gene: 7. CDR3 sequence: CASSVGDRATPLHF. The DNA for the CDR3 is TGTGCCAGTAGTGTGGGGGACAGGGCTACACCCCTCCACTTT.

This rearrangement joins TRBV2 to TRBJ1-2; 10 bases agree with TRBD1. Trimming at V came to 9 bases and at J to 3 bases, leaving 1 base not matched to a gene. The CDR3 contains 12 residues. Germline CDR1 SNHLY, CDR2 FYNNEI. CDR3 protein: CARGTGDYGYTF. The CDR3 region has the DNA TGTGCCAGGGGGACAGGGGACTATGGCTACACCTTC.

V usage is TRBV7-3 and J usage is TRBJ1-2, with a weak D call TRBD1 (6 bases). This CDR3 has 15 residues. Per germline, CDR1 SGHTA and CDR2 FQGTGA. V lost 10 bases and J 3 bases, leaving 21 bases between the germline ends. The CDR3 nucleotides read TGTGCCACCAATAGCTCGCGCGGGGGCGACTATGGCTACACCTTC. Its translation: CATNSSRGGDYGYTF.

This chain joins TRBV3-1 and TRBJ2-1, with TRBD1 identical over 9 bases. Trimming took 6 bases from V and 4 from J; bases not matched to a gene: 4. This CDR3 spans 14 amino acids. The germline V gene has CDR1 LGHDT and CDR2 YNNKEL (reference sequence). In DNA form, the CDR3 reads TGTGCCAGCAGTCGACAGGGGGGTTACAATGAGCAGTTCTTC. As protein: CASSRQGGYNEQFF.

CDR3 in amino acids: CSVEQNTEAFF. Written as DNA, the CDR3 is TGCAGCGTTGAACAGAACACTGAAGCTTTCTTT. V and J are TRBV29-1 and TRBJ1-1; no reliable D call. Looked up from germline, CDR1 is SQVTM and CDR2 is ANQGSEA. CDR3 length: 11 amino acids. Deletions cut 2 bases from V and 1 base from J, with 2 bases between.

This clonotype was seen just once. In DNA, the CDR3 is TGTGCCAGCAGTGACAGTACAGGGGGATCCTACGAGCAGTACTTC. Protein sequence: CASSDSTGGSYEQYF. The V call is TRBV25-1, the J call TRBJ2-7; 8 bases match TRBD1. The J segment lost 1 base and the V segment lost 3 bases, leaving 5 bases of the junction unmatched. This CDR3 region has 15 residues. The germline gives CDR1 MGHDK, CDR2 SYGVNS.

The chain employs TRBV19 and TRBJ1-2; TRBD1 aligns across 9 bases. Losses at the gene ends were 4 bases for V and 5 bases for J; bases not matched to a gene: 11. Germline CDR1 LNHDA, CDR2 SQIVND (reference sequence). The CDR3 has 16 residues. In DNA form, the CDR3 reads TGTGCCAGTAGTACCCGGACAGGGGCCGCCCATTATGGCTACACCTTC. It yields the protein CASSTRTGAAHYGYTF.

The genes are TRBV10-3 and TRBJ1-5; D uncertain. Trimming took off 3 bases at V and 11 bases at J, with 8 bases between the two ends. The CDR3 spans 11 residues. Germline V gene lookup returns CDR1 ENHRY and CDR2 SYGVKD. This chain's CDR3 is CAISEQETQHF. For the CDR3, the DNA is TGTGCCATCAGTGAACAAGAGACCCAGCATTTT.

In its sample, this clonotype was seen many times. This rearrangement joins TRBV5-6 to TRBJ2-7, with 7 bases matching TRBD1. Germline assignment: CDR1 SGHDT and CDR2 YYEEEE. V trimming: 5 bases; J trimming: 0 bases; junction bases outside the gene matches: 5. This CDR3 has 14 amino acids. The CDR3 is CASRRRDSSYEQYF. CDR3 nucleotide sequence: TGTGCCAGCAGGCGTCGGGACAGCTCCTACGAGCAGTACTTC.

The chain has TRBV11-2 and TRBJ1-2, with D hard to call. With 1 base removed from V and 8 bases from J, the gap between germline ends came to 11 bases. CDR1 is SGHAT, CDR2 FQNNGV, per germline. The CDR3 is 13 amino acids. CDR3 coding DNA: TGTGCCAGCAGCTTAGGAGGTTACACCGGCTACACCTTC. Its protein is CASSLGGYTGYTF.

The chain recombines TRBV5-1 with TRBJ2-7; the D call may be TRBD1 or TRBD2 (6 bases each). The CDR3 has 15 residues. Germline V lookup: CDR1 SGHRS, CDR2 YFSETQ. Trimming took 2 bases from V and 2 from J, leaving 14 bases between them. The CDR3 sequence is CASSLQGERAYEQYF. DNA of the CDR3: TGCGCCAGCAGCTTACAGGGAGAGCGGGCCTACGAGCAGTACTTC.

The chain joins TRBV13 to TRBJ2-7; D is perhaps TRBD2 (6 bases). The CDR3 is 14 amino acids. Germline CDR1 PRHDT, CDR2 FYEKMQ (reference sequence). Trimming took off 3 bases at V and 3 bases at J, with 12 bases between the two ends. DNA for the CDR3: TGTGCCAGCAGCTTGGAAGGAGGGAGCTACGAGCAGTACTTC. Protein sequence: CASSLEGGSYEQYF.

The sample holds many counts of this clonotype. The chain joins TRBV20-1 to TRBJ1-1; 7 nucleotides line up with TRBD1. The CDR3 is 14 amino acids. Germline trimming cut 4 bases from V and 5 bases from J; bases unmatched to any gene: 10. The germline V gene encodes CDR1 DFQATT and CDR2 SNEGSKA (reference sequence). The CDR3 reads CSATFTGAQTEAFF. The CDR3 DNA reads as TGCAGTGCTACTTTTACAGGGGCTCAGACTGAAGCTTTCTTT.

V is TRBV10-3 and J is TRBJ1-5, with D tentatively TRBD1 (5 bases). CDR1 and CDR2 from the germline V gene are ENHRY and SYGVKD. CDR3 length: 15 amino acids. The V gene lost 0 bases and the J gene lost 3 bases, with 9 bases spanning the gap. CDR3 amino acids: CAISESGEHNQPQHF. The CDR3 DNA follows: TGTGCCATCAGTGAGTCGGGGGAACACAATCAGCCCCAGCATTTT.

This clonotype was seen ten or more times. The CDR3 here is CASSLAAPGDTQYF. The CDR3, as DNA: TGTGCCAGCAGCTTAGCGGCGCCGGGAGATACGCAGTATTTT. This chain uses TRBV7-8 with TRBJ2-3; D unresolved. Trimming removed 0 bases from V and 5 bases from J, with 9 bases in between. The CDR3 has 14 amino acids. Germline lookup yields CDR1 SGHVS and CDR2 FQNEAQ.

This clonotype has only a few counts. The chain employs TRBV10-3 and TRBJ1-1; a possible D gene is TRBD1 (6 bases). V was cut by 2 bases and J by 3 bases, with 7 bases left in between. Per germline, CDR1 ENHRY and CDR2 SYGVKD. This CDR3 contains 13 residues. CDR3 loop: CAISERQDTEAFF. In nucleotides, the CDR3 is TGTGCCATCAGTGAGAGACAGGACACTGAAGCTTTCTTT.

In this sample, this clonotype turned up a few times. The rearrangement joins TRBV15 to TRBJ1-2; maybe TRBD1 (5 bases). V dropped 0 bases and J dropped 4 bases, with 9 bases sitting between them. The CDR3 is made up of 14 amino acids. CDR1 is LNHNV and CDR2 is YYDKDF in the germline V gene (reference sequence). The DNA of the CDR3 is TGTGCCACCAGCAGAGATGGGACGGCCTATGGCTACACCTTC. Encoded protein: CATSRDGTAYGYTF.

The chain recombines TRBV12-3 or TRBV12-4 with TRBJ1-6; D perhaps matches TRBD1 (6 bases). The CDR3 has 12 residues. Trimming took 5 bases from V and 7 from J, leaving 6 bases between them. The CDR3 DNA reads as TGTGCCAGCAGTGGACAGAATTCACCCCTCCACTTT. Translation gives CASSGQNSPLHF.

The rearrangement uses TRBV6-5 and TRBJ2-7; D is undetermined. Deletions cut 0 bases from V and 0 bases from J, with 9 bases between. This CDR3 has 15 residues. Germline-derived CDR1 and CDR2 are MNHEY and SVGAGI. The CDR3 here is CASSYSAPSSYEQYF. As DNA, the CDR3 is TGTGCCAGCAGTTACTCGGCACCCAGCTCCTACGAGCAGTACTTC.

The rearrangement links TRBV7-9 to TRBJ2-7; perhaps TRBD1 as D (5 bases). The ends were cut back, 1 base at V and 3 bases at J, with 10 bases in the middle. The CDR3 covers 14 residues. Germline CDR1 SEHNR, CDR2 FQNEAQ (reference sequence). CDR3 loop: CASSLVGDGYEQYF. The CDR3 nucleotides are TGTGCCAGCAGCTTAGTAGGGGATGGCTACGAGCAGTACTTC.

In DNA, the CDR3 is TGCAGTGCTAGAGATTTAGGGGGGGCTAGGACTGAAGCTTTCTTT. Translation gives CSARDLGGARTEAFF. The chain uses TRBV20-1 and TRBJ1-1; tentatively, D is TRBD1 (6 bases). CDR1 and CDR2 from the germline V gene are DFQATT and SNEGSKA (reference sequence). CDR3 length equals 15 residues. The V gene lost 0 bases and the J gene lost 5 bases, with 16 bases spanning the gap.

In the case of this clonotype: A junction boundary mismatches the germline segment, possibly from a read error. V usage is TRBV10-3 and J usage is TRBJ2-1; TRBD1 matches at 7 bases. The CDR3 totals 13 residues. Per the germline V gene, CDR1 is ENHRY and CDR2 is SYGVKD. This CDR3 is CAISDRTGNEQFF. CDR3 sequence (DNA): TGTGCCATCAGTGACCGGACAGGCAATGAGCAGTTCTTT.

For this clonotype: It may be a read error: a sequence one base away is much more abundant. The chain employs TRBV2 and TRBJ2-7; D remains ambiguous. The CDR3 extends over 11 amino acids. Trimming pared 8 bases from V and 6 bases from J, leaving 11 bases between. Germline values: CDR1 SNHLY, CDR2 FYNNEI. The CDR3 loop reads CASGYLFEQYF. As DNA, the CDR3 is TGTGCCAGCGGTTACCTTTTCGAGCAGTACTTC.

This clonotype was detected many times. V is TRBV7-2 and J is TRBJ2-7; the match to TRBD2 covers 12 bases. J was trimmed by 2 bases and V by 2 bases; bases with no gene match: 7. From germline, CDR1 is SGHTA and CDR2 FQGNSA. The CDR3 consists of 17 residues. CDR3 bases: TGTGCCAGCAGCTTACTACGGACTAGCGGGAATACCTACGAGCAGTACTTC. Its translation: CASSLLRTSGNTYEQYF. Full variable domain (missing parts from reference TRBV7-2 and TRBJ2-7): GAGVSQSPSNKVTEKGKDVELRCDPISGHTALYWYRQSLGQGLEFLIYFQGNSAPDKSGLPSDRFSAERTGGSVSTLTIQRTQQEDSAVYLCASSLLRTSGNTYEQYFGPGTRLTVT.

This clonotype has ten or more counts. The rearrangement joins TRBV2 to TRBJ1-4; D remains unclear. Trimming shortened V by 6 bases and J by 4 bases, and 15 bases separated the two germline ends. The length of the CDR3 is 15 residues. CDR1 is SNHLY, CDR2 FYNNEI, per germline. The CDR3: CASRNGPLRNEKLFF. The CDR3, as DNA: TGTGCCAGCAGAAACGGACCGCTTCGTAATGAAAAACTGTTTTTT.

This chain's CDR3 is CASSARGTGGKYEQYF. The CDR3, as DNA: TGTGCCAGCAGTGCTAGAGGGACAGGGGGCAAGTACGAGCAGTACTTC. The chain joins TRBV2 to TRBJ2-7, with 12 bases fitting TRBD1. V lost 4 bases to trimming and J lost 4 bases; unmatched junction nucleotides: 8. Germline V CDR1 and CDR2: SNHLY, FYNNEI. CDR3 length equals 16 residues.

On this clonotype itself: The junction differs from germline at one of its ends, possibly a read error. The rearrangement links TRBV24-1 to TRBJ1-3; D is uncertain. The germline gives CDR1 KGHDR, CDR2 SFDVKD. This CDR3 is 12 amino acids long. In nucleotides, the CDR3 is TGCCCCCCGTCTGGCTCTGGAAACACCATATATTTT. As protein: CPPSGSGNTIYF.